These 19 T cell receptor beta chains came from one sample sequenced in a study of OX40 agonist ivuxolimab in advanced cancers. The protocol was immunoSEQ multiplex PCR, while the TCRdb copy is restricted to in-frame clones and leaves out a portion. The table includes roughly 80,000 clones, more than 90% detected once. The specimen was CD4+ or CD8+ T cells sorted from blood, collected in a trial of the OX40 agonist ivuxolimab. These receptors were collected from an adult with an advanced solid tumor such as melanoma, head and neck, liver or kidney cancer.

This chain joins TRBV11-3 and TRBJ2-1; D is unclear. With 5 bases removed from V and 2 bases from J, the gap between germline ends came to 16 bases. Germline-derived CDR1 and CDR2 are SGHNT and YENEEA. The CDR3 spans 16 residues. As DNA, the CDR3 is TGTGCCAGCAGCCAATTCAGGAGTGGTGCCTACAATGAGCAGTTCTTC. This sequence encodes CASSQFRSGAYNEQFF.

CDR3 nucleotide sequence: TGTGCCAGCAGGGGGCGAGGTCAGCCCCAGCATTTT. Protein: CASRGRGQPQHF. J is TRBJ1-5 and V is TRBV6-5; weak D call: TRBD1 (5 bases). There are 12 residues in the CDR3. The V gene lost 6 bases and the J gene lost 6 bases, with 9 bases spanning the gap. The V gene's germline CDR1 is MNHEY and CDR2 SVGAGI.

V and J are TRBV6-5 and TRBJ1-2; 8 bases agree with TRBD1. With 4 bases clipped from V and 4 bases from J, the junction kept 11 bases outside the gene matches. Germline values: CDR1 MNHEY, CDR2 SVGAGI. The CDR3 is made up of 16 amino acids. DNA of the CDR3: TGTGCCAGCAGTTCCCCGAGACAGGGGAAGTTCTATGGCTACACCTTC. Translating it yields CASSSPRQGKFYGYTF.

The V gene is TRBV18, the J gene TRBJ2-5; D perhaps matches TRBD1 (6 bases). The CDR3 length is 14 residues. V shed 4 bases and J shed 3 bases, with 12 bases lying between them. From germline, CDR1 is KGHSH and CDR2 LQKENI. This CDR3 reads CASSRRGGEETQYF. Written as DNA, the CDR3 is TGTGCCAGCTCACGCAGGGGTGGTGAAGAGACCCAGTACTTC.

The DNA for the CDR3 is TGCGCCAGCAGCTTGACCTCCAAAACAGGGGGTGAGACCCAGTACTTC. This translates into CASSLTSKTGGETQYF. This chain links TRBV5-1 with TRBJ2-5; 8 bases are shared with TRBD1. This CDR3 contains 16 residues. Germline CDR1 reads SGHRS; CDR2 reads YFSETQ. V dropped 1 base and J dropped 5; count of bases not matched to a gene: 10. The variable domain in full, completed from reference TRBV5-1 and TRBJ2-5, reads KAGVTQTPRYLIKTRGQQVTLSCSPISGHRSVSWYQQTPGQGLQFLFEYFSETQRNKGNFPGRFSGRQFSNSRSEMNVSTLELGDSALYLCASSLTSKTGGETQYFGPGTRLLVL.

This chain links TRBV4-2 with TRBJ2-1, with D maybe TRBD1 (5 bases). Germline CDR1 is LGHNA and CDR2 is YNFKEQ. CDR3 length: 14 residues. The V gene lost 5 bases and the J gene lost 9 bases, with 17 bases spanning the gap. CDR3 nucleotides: TGTGCCAGCAGCGGTACCAGCAGGGTGGCTGAGCAGTTCTTC. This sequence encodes CASSGTSRVAEQFF.

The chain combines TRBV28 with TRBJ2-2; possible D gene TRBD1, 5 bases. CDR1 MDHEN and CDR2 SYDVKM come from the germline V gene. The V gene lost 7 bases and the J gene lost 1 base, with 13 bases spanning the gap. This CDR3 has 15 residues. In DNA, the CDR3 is TGTGCCAGCAAGATAATAAGGGGGAACACCGGGGAGCTGTTTTTT. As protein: CASKIIRGNTGELFF.

The chain's CDR3 is CASSAQVDQPQHF. In nucleotides, the CDR3 is TGTGCCAGCAGCGCCCAGGTCGATCAGCCCCAGCATTTT. The chain couples TRBV5-5 to TRBJ1-5; D not resolved. The CDR3 spans 13 residues. Germline V gives CDR1 SGHKS, CDR2 YYEKEE (reference sequence). V lost 4 bases and J 5 bases, leaving 10 bases between the germline ends.

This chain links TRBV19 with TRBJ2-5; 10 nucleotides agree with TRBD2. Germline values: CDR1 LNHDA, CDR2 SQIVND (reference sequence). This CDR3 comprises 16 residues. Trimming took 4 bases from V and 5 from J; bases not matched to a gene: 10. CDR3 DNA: TGTGCCAGTAGTACAAGCGGGAGGGCCGAGTGGGAGACCCAGTACTTC. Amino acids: CASSTSGRAEWETQYF.

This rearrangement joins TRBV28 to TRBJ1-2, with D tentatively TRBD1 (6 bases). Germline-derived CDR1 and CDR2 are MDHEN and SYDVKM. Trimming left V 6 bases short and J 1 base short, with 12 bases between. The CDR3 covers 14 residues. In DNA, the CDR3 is TGTGCCAGCAGGCCGGCAGGGGTTAACTATGGCTACACCTTC. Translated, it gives CASRPAGVNYGYTF.

The CDR3 sequence is CASSFNAVTGELFF. CDR3 nucleotide sequence: TGCGCCAGCAGCTTTAATGCGGTCACCGGGGAGCTGTTTTTT. The genes are TRBV5-1 and TRBJ2-2; no clear D. This CDR3 is 14 amino acids long. V was shortened by 2 bases and J by 4 bases, with 9 bases between the two germline ends. CDR1 is SGHRS and CDR2 is YFSETQ in the germline V gene.

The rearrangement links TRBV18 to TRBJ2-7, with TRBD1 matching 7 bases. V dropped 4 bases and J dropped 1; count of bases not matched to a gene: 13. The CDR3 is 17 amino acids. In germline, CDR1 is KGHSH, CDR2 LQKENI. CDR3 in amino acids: CASSQGQAAKLSYEQYF. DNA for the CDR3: TGTGCCAGCTCACAAGGACAGGCTGCGAAATTATCCTACGAGCAGTACTTC.

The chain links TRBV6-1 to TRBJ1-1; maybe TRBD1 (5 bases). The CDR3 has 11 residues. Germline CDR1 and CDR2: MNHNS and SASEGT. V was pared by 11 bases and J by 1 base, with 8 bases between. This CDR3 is CAGRGNTEAFF. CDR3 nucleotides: TGTGCCGGGAGGGGGAACACTGAAGCTTTCTTT.

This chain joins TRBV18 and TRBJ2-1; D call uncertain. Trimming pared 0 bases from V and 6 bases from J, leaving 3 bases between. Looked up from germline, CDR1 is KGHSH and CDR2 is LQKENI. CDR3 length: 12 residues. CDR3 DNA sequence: TGTGCCAGCTCACCACCGCTCAATGAGCAGTTCTTC. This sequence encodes CASSPPLNEQFF.

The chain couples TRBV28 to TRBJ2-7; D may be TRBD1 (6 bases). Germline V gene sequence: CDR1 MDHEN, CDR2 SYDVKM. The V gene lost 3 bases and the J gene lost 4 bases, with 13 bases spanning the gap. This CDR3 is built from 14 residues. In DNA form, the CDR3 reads TGTGCCAGCAGTTTTACAGGGAGTAGGTACGAGCAGTACTTC. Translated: CASSFTGSRYEQYF.

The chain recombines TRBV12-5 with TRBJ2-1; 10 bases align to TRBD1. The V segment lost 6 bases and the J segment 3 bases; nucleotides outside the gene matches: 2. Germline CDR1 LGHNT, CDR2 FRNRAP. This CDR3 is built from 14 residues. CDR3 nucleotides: TGTGCTAGTGGGAGGGACAGGGGCTACAATGAGCAGTTCTTC. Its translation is CASGRDRGYNEQFF.

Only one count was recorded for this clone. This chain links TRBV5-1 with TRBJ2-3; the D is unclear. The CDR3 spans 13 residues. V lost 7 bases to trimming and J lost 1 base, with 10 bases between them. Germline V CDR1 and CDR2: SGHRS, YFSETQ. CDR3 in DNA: TGCGCCAGCCGAAAGGCAGGCACAGATACGCAGTATTTT. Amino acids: CASRKAGTDTQYF.

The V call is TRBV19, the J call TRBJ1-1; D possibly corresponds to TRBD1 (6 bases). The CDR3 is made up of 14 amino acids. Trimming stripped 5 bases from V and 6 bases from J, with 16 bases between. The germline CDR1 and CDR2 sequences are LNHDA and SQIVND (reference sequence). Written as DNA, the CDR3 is TGTGCCAGTAGTGACCGGACAGCCGTAGCTGAAGCTTTCTTT. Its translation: CASSDRTAVAEAFF.

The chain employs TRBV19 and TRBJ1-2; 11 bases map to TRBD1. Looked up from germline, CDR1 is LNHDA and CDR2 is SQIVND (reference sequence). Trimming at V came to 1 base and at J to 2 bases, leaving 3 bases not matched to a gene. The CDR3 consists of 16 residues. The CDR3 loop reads CASSIAGTGGNYGYTF. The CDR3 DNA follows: TGTGCCAGTAGTATAGCTGGGACAGGGGGAAACTATGGCTACACCTTC.